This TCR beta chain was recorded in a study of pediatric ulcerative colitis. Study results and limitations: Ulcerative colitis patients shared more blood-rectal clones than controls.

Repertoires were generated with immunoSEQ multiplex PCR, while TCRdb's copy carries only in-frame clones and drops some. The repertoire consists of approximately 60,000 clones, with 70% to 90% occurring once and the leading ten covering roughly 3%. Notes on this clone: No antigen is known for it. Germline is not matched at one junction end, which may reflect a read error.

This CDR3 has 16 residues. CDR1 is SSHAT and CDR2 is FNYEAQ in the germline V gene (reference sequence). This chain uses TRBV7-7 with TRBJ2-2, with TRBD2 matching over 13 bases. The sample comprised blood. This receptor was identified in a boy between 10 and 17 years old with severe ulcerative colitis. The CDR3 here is CASSMGLAGLTGELFF. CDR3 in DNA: TGTGCTAGCAGCATGGGACTAGCGGGATTAACCGGGGAGCTGTTTTTT.